This TCR beta chain was sequenced during a study of CD8 T cells in ankylosing spondylitis. Regarding the study as a whole: Matched synovial fluid from ankylosing spondylitis patients was reported to be enriched for disease-linked clones.

V was shortened by 5 bases and J by 3 bases, with 8 bases between the two germline ends. From germline, CDR1 is GTSNPN and CDR2 SVGIG (reference sequence). The CDR3 runs to 11 residues. TCRdb reprocessed the 5' RACE reads with MiXCR, giving one entry per CDR3 protein. Of about 160,000 distinct CDR3 sequences listed, approximately 9.9% are singletons. This clonotype was observed a few times. Its antigen remains unidentified. The chain employs TRBV30 and TRBJ2-7, with D maybe TRBD1 (6 bases). Sequenced material: blood, either unsorted or a sorted T cell fraction (not recorded which). This TCR derives from a female donor with ankylosing spondylitis or in good health (not recorded which). The CDR3 is CAWEGVYEQYF. The CDR3 bases are TGTGCCTGGGAGGGGGTCTACGAGCAGTACTTC.